This is a list of T cell receptor beta chains from one sample in a study of blood T cells in healthy people across ages. TCRdb fed the 5' RACE reads into MiXCR, producing one record per CDR3 protein. This sample has more than 900,000 distinct CDR3 sequences, with around 27% found just once. A further study also used this sample, focusing on T cells of mothers and their children.

Input material: blood. All receptors derive from a girl aged 2 to 9 in good health. Each CDR3 is given with its conserved first and last residue. A D gene is named only where the DNA matches it firmly. The size entry is marked missing in some rows and otherwise reads once, few, many or a size class.

CASRAGISDTQYF	TGTGCCAGCAGGGCGGGGATATCAGATACGCAGTATTTT	few	-	TRBV28	TRBJ2-3
CASIGQDEETQYF	TGTGCCAGCATCGGACAGGACGAAGAGACCCAGTACTTC	few	TRBD1	TRBV6-5	TRBJ2-5
CASSFWTSGEETQYF	TGTGCCAGCAGTTTTTGGACTAGCGGCGAAGAGACCCAGTACTTC	-	TRBD2	TRBV28	TRBJ2-5
CASSSDSFETQYF	TGTGCCAGCAGCTCCGACAGTTTTGAGACCCAGTACTTC	-	-	TRBV11-1	TRBJ2-5
CSAGGLNYGYTF	TGCAGTGCTGGGGGACTGAACTATGGCTACACCTTC	once	-	TRBV20-1	TRBJ1-2
CASSLGNNEIYEQYF	TGCGCCAGCAGCTTGGGGAACAACGAAATCTACGAGCAGTACTTC	-	-	TRBV5-1	TRBJ2-7
CSAKGQGDLGEQYF	TGCAGTGCTAAAGGACAGGGGGATTTGGGGGAGCAGTACTTC	-	TRBD1	TRBV20-1	TRBJ2-7
CASSSGVTDTEAFF	TGTGCCAGCAGTTCTGGGGTAACGGACACTGAAGCTTTCTTT	-	-	TRBV12-3/TRBV12-4	TRBJ1-1
CASMLSGGVGNEQFF	TGTGCCAGCATGTTGAGCGGGGGGGTTGGCAATGAGCAGTTCTTC	-	TRBD2	TRBV7-9	TRBJ2-1
CASSQGPAGETQYF	TGCGCCAGCAGCCAAGGGCCAGCTGGAGAGACCCAGTACTTC	-	-	TRBV4-3	TRBJ2-5
CASGFASDNEQFF	TGTGCTAGTGGTTTCGCTAGCGACAATGAGCAGTTCTTC	-	-	TRBV12-5	TRBJ2-1
CSARGTGHSNQPQHF	TGCAGTGCTAGGGGGACAGGTCATAGCAATCAGCCCCAGCATTTT	-	TRBD1	TRBV20-1	TRBJ1-5
CASSYDTSTYEQYF	TGTGCCAGCAGTTACGATACTAGCACCTACGAGCAGTACTTC	-	-	TRBV6-2/TRBV6-3	TRBJ2-7
CASSYSSVLENTIYF	TGTGCCAGCAGTTACTCCTCGGTTTTAGAAAACACCATATATTTT	-	-	TRBV6-5	TRBJ1-3
CASTGTGETEAFF	TGTGCCAGCACTGGGACAGGGGAAACTGAAGCTTTCTTT	-	TRBD1	TRBV14	TRBJ1-1
CSALKVSGIHEQYF	TGCAGTGCCCTGAAAGTGAGCGGTATCCACGAGCAGTACTTC	few	-	TRBV20-1	TRBJ2-7
CASSPQTGRATEAFF	TGTGCCAGCAGTCCGCAGACAGGGAGGGCCACTGAAGCTTTCTTT	-	TRBD1	TRBV28	TRBJ1-1
CSVDGGPSQNTEAFF	TGCAGCGTTGATGGGGGGCCCTCTCAGAACACTGAAGCTTTCTTT	-	-	TRBV29-1	TRBJ1-1
CASRRGSKETQYF	TGTGCCAGCAGGAGGGGCTCCAAAGAGACCCAGTACTTC	few	-	TRBV11-2	TRBJ2-5
CASSLGPLPMTGTQETQYF	TGTGCCAGCAGCTTAGGTCCTTTACCCATGACAGGGACCCAAGAGACCCAGTACTTC	few	TRBD1	TRBV7-8	TRBJ2-5